Below, 10 T cell receptor beta chains from the same sample are listed, as sequenced in a study of T cell clonality in common variable immunodeficiency (dated by TCRdb to between 2014 and 2017). Libraries were constructed by the immunoSEQ multiplex PCR assay. Not all clones reach the TCRdb copy of this immuneACCESS table, which keeps in-frame sequences only. Checked studies attribute under half of the gap to unresolved V genes and leave the rest unexplained. Across this sample, about 19,000 clones were tabulated and none appeared just once. The ten most abundant clones make up about 25% of the sample. The antigens these receptors bind are not known. General conclusions and limits of the study: Reportedly, TCRbeta sequences from CVID had fewer deletions and N-nucleotide insertions, and highly modified clones with 13 or more V deletions were absent from CVID.

The sequencing sample was made of peripheral blood mononuclear cells. These receptors were obtained from a human donor with common variable immunodeficiency.

Regarding this clone: With the read ending 3 residues before the CDR3 end, the germline J gene is used to fill in that end. The chain couples TRBV7-2 to TRBJ2-5, with a possible D match to TRBD1 (6 bases). The CDR3 loop spans 12 amino acids. Trimming removed 2 bases from V and 5 bases from J, with 6 bases in between. Germline assignment: CDR1 SGHTA and CDR2 FQGNSA. The CDR3 DNA, read in part, is TGTGCCAGCAGCTTACAGGGGGAGACC. This codes for CASSLQGET. The entire CDR3 is CASSLQGETQYF.

As concerns this clone: The read is 3 residues too short to cover the CDR3 end, so that end is filled in from the germline J gene. The chain joins TRBV18 to TRBJ1-3, with 9 bases matching TRBD1. Germline V gives CDR1 KGHSH, CDR2 LQKENI. CDR3 length: 20 residues. V trimming: 0 bases; J trimming: 4 bases; junction bases outside the gene matches: 16. The CDR3 bases that were read are TGTGCCAGCTCACCACCTCACCCTATTCTACAGGGGGCGAACGGAAACACC. Its protein product is CASSPPHPILQGANGNT. The whole CDR3 protein reads CASSPPHPILQGANGNTIYF. Full variable domain (rest looked up from reference TRBV18 and TRBJ1-3): NAGVMQNPRHLVRRRGQEARLRCSPMKGHSHVYWYRQLPEEGLKFMVYLQKENIIDESGMPKERFSAEFPKEGPSILRIQQVVRGDSAAYFCASSPPHPILQGANGNTIYFGEGSWLTVV.

The covered CDR3 bases are TGTGCCAGCAGTAGGACTAGCGGCCCTGGGGGTGCG. Amino acids: CASSRTSGPGGA. The entire CDR3 is CASSRTSGPGGAQYF. V and J are TRBV6-2 or TRBV6-3 and TRBJ2-3, with TRBD2 identical over 10 bases. The CDR3 end lies 3 residues beyond the end of the read and is filled in from the germline J gene. This CDR3 contains 15 residues. Germline V gene lookup returns CDR1 MNHEY and CDR2 SVGEGT.

Concerning this clone itself: The sequence runs out 3 residues before the end of the CDR3; the remainder is reconstructed from the germline J gene. The chain couples TRBV2 to TRBJ1-6, with TRBD1 matching over 7 bases. V shed 7 bases, J shed 10 bases, and the junction held 10 bases outside the gene matches. This CDR3 is 14 amino acids long. Germline-derived CDR1 and CDR2 are SNHLY and FYNNEI. CDR3 DNA, as far as it was read: TGTGCCAGCATATCAACAGGGGAGGGCTCACCC. Its protein is CASISTGEGSP. The full-length CDR3 reads as CASISTGEGSPLHF.

This clone turned up a few times. The read comes to an end 3 residues before the CDR3 does, leaving the germline J gene to fill in the end. The rearrangement links TRBV7-9 to TRBJ2-2, with a weak D call TRBD2 (5 bases). The CDR3 runs to 13 residues. Germline V gene data show CDR1 as SEHNR and CDR2 as FQNEAQ (reference sequence). V lost 6 bases to trimming and J lost 1 base, with 6 bases between them. Incomplete CDR3 DNA: TGTGCCAGCAGTCGGGGGAACACCGGGGAG. It specifies CASSRGNTGE. The full-length CDR3 reads as CASSRGNTGELFF. The full variable domain, with the rest looked up from reference TRBV7-9 and TRBJ2-2, is DTGVSQNPRHKITKRGQNVTFRCDPISEHNRLYWYRQTLGQGPEFLTYFQNEAQLEKSRLLSDRFSAERPKGSFSTLEIQRTEQGDSAMYLCASSRGNTGELFFGEGSRLTVL.

Concerning this clone itself: The read stops 3 residues short of the end of the CDR3; the missing end is completed from the germline J gene. The J gene is TRBJ1-2, the V gene TRBV7-2; 9 bases match TRBD1. Germline lookup yields CDR1 SGHTA and CDR2 FQGNSA. The CDR3 length is 13 residues. CDR3 DNA (partial): TGTGCCAGCAACACAGGGGGCCACCTTTTT. This translates into CASNTGGHLF. The entire CDR3 protein is CASNTGGHLFYTF.

Concerning this clone itself: The read ends 3 residues before the CDR3 terminus; that terminus is restored from the germline J gene. The chain uses TRBV7-3 and TRBJ1-1; D call uncertain. The length of the CDR3 is 13 residues. V was shortened by 9 bases and J by 4 bases, with 15 bases between the two germline ends. Germline V gene lookup returns CDR1 SGHTA and CDR2 FQGTGA. The DNA read from the CDR3 is TGTGCCAGTAGTGCGGAGGAGGCCACTGAA. Amino acids: CASSAEEATE. The whole CDR3 protein is CASSAEEATEAFF.

This clone was seen only a few times. From the germline J gene comes the end of the CDR3, since the read stops 3 residues before it. This sequence joins TRBV6-2 or TRBV6-3 and TRBJ2-2; D might be TRBD1 (5 bases). The CDR3 spans 15 residues. V shed 5 bases and J shed 4 bases, with 14 bases lying between them. Germline V gives CDR1 MNHEY, CDR2 SVGEGT. CDR3 residues: CASSPRVLVTGELFF. CDR3 bases read: TGTGCCAGCAGTCCCAGGGTGTTGGTCACCGGGGAG.

This clone was seen a handful of times. The missing CDR3 end, 3 residues past where the read stops, is filled in from the germline J gene. This chain links TRBV5-1 with TRBJ2-2, with D possibly matching TRBD1 (5 bases). The CDR3 totals 16 residues. From germline, CDR1 is SGHRS and CDR2 YFSETQ. V lost 4 bases and J 0 bases, leaving 13 bases between the germline ends. The CDR3 reads CASSARQNPNTGELFF. Partial CDR3 DNA: TGCGCCAGCAGCGCTCGACAGAATCCGAACACCGGGGAG.

This clone was recorded a few times. The read falls 3 residues short of the CDR3 end, and the missing part is taken from the germline J gene. The chain joins TRBV7-6 to TRBJ2-2, with 8 positions matching TRBD2. The CDR3 is made up of 15 amino acids. Germline CDR1 reads SGHVS; CDR2 reads FNYEAQ. Trimming at V came to 5 bases and at J to 3 bases, leaving 5 bases not matched to a gene. CDR3 region: CASSKTTSDTGELFF. Incomplete CDR3 DNA: TGTGCCAGCAGCAAAACGACTAGCGACACCGGGGAG.